This TCR beta chain was sequenced during a study of T cells in Graves' hyperthyroidism and ophthalmopathy (dated by TCRdb to about 2019). Background for the entire study: Peripheral blood samples were taken at the time of initial diagnosis, prior to any treatment. To identify distinguishing TCR V-J signatures, a discovery cohort of about 95 patients was used, comprising 43 with Graves' ophthalmopathy and about 59 with stable Graves' hyperthyroidism. Whether ophthalmopathy could be predicted prospectively was tested in an independent validation cohort made up of under 20 hyperthyroidism patients plus 17 patients who later progressed to ophthalmopathy. The roughly 94 discovery patients were randomly split 7:3 into training and test sets. The study also compared thyroid tissue and blood T-cell repertoires from more than 5 Graves' hyperthyroidism patients. Following sampling, methimazole starting at 30 mg daily was given to hyperthyroidism patients, and high-dose intravenous methylprednisolone was given to ophthalmopathy patients. According to the paper, TCR Vbeta CDR3 sequencing was carried out on about 140 peripheral blood samples, which came from 40 to 45 ophthalmopathy, 70 to 80 hyperthyroidism and 17 progressor patients. What the authors observed across the whole study: A 13 V-J signature model separated ophthalmopathy from stable hyperthyroidism, with over 85% sensitivity and about 81% specificity in cross-validation and 80%/75% in testing. In validation, the model predicted progression to ophthalmopathy with just under 71% sensitivity and roughly 75% specificity, a median of about 6 months before onset. Most expanded thyroid clonotypes (frequency above 0.001) were also detected in blood, suggesting blood repertoires may reflect thyroid immune responses. No statistical method was used to set the sample size in advance, and investigators knew the group allocation.

This clonotype was found many times. Its specific antigen is unknown. No per-base quality is available; no much larger clone lies one base away. The CDR3 starts with the cysteine, ends with the phenylalanine, and has 13 residues. The DNA shown is the 39-base CDR3, in frame from base 1. V was cut back by 0 bases and J by 5 bases, leaving a gap of 8 bases between them. As encoded in the germline V gene (reference sequence), CDR1 is SGHAT while CDR2 is FQDESV. Amplification of TCR beta CDR3 regions was carried out from RNA transcripts. The first round of RT-PCR for the TCR CDR3 was performed with the HTBI primer set and the Qiagen OneStep RT-PCR kit. Libraries were constructed in a second round of multiplex PCR, after which size selection and purification were carried out. Libraries were sequenced paired-end with 100 bp reads on an Illumina HiSeq2000. Per the original workflow: Raw data were processed with SOAPnuke, discarding reads with adapters, uncalled bases, mean Phred below 15, or no exact constant-primer or identifier match. High-quality paired reads were merged using COPE v1.2.5, and each unique nucleotide sequence was defined as a clonotype. Clonotypes were aligned to IMGT TRBV, TRBD and TRBJ reference segments using MiTCR v1.1. The analysis was restricted to V-J combinations with a frequency above 0.0001, which together covered approximately 99% of the repertoires. A TCS score was defined as the ratio of F50 (clonal expansion) to E x V (chaos), with BLOSUM62-based TCRdist applied between CDR3 peptides within each V-J. Welch's t-statistics and random forest reduced fewer than 600 V-J features to some 14, which were used in a naive Bayes classifier (R e1071). TCRdb redid the processing of the public reads, applying fastp at Q25 and MiXCR, and retained in-frame beta chains. Rows with a matching CDR3 protein are joined into one entry that keeps the most common DNA and genes. The V and J calls shown here were made by TCRdb, not taken from the authors' results. This sample holds roughly 570,000 distinct CDR3 sequences; 15% to 19% were observed only once. The ten largest clones take up 6.5% to 8% of the sample.

Stable Graves' hyperthyroidism was defined as no progression to ophthalmopathy during 18 months of follow-up. Hyperthyroidism patients were aged 18 to 65 years and newly diagnosed, with disease duration of less than 2 months. Patients with uncontrolled infections, other autoimmune diseases, pregnancy or lactation were excluded. Diagnoses were based on clinical symptoms, serum thyroxine and TRAb, thyroid ultrasound and orbital computed tomography. PBMCs were separated from roughly 10 ml of fresh peripheral blood using Ficoll-Paque density gradient centrifugation. Total RNA was extracted with Trizol reagent, and quality was checked on an Agilent 2100 Bioanalyzer.

The sample was blood. The rearranged chain carries TRBV11-1 and TRBJ2-7; TRBD2 might be the D gene, on 6 matching bases. The source of this sequence is a woman in her twenties or thirties with Graves' hyperthyroidism. The CDR3 protein is CASSLAGSHEQYF. The bases are TGTGCCAGCAGCTTAGCCGGGAGCCACGAGCAGTACTTC.